Shown below are 5 T cell receptor beta chains from a single sample sequenced in a study of CD8+ T cells in alopecia areata. In each case, RNA was isolated and then reverse transcribed into cDNA as the sequencing template. Clones were read by immunoSEQ multiplex PCR, and TCRdb kept only the in-frame ones, dropping some. The sample records hundreds of thousands of clones, approximately 52% being singletons. This material consisted of CD4+ T cells sorted from blood, taken at week 0. The receptors here all came from a human donor with alopecia areata.

Remarks on this clone: The same CDR3 can be traced to other DNA sequences in this sample. This chain connects TRBV30 to TRBJ1-5, with D unresolved. Between the trimmed V and J ends, which lost 1 base and 1 base, there was a span of 8 bases. The CDR3 runs 14 residues. The germline CDR1 and CDR2 sequences are GTSNPN and SVGIG (reference sequence). CDR3 protein: CAWSDGRSNQPQHF. The CDR3 nucleotides read TGTGCCTGGAGTGATGGACGGAGCAATCAGCCCCAGCATTTT.

The table lists this clone with a few counts. The J gene is TRBJ1-2, the V gene TRBV2, with D maybe TRBD1 (5 bases). The ends were cut back, 10 bases at V and 3 bases at J, with 12 bases in the middle. Germline CDR1 SNHLY, CDR2 FYNNEI. This CDR3 comprises 12 residues. The CDR3 region has the DNA TGTGCCACCGGGGCTGTTTACTATGGCTACACCTTC. Residues: CATGAVYYGYTF.

The chain combines TRBV5-1 with TRBJ2-5, with TRBD1 as a possible D gene (5 bases). From germline, CDR1 is SGHRS and CDR2 YFSETQ. The CDR3 is 16 amino acids. V was cut by 4 bases and J by 1 base, with 17 bases left in between. Here the CDR3 reads CASSPGADGLQETQYF. In nucleotides, the CDR3 is TGCGCCAGCAGCCCTGGGGCTGACGGTCTCCAAGAGACCCAGTACTTC.

The chain uses TRBV7-9 and TRBJ2-2; unclear D gene. Germline CDR1 SEHNR, CDR2 FQNEAQ (reference sequence). This CDR3 has 14 residues. V lost 6 bases and J lost 4, with 12 bases in between. The CDR3 coding sequence is TGTGCCAGCAGTCCGAGGACGGGCACCGGGGAGCTGTTTTTT. Translation: CASSPRTGTGELFF.

The chain has TRBV29-1 and TRBJ1-1; D is unclear. The V gene's germline CDR1 is SQVTM and CDR2 ANQGSEA. Deletions cut 1 base from V and 4 bases from J, with 13 bases between. This CDR3 spans 14 amino acids. In DNA, the CDR3 is TGCAGCGTTGAAGTGACCGCACACAGCACTGAAGCTTTCTTT. This codes for CSVEVTAHSTEAFF.